The 27 T cell receptor beta chains below come from one sample, sequenced in a study of persistence of HIV-infected CD4 T cells. Cells were stimulated with CMV-infected fibroblast lysates at around 9.1 ug/mL. CD40L-negative CD69-negative CD45RO-high memory CD4+ T cells were sorted as populations depleted of antigen-responding cells. The antigens of these receptors remain unknown. This was the immunoSEQ version 4 assay in survey mode. The repertoire was sequenced with immunoSEQ multiplex PCR; TCRdb's copy has only in-frame clones and lacks some. The table records 50,000 or so clones, 75% to 85% of them present only once. Material: CD4+ T cells sorted from PBMCs after roughly 18-hour stimulation, obtained from a patient who received antiretroviral therapy. These receptors were obtained from an adult man with HIV who was CMV-seropositive.

This chain links TRBV27 with TRBJ2-3, with TRBD2 identical over 12 bases. This CDR3 is built from 15 residues. Losses at the gene ends were 5 bases for V and 4 bases for J; bases not matched to a gene: 4. Germline V CDR1 and CDR2: MNHEY, SMNVEV (reference sequence). The CDR3 DNA reads TGTGCCAGCAGTCGACTAGCGGGAGCCCCAGATACGCAGTATTTT. Translated: CASSRLAGAPDTQYF.

The chain carries TRBV6-5 and TRBJ1-2; D call uncertain. Germline CDR1 is MNHEY and CDR2 is SVGAGI. Trimming left V 3 bases short and J 0 bases short, with 8 bases between. The CDR3 has 14 residues. DNA for the CDR3: TGTGCCAGCAGTTATTCGGCAGCTAACTATGGCTACACCTTC. Its translation is CASSYSAANYGYTF.

The V and J genes are TRBV7-2 and TRBJ1-2; possibly TRBD1 for D (5 bases). The germline CDR1 and CDR2 sequences are SGHTA and FQGNSA. This CDR3 is built from 16 residues. V was cut by 1 base and J by 8 bases, with 20 bases left in between. Here the CDR3 DNA reads TGTGCCAGCAGCTTAGATACCGGGACCCTAAAAATCGGCTACACCTTC. Translation gives CASSLDTGTLKIGYTF.

On this clone itself: Other DNA sequences in the same sample also yield this CDR3. The rearrangement links TRBV14 to TRBJ1-6; perhaps TRBD1 as D (5 bases). The germline gives CDR1 SGHDN, CDR2 FVKESK. V lost 1 base and J 3 bases, leaving 7 bases between the germline ends. CDR3 length: 15 amino acids. The CDR3 loop reads CASSQGGSYNSPLHF. CDR3 DNA sequence: TGTGCCAGCAGCCAAGGGGGGAGCTATAATTCACCCCTCCACTTT.

The chain couples TRBV30 to TRBJ1-3; D call uncertain. The CDR3 totals 15 residues. V was trimmed by 2 bases and J by 2 bases, leaving 13 bases between them. The germline gives CDR1 GTSNPN, CDR2 SVGIG (reference sequence). CDR3 in amino acids: CAWSISDTAGNTIYF. The CDR3 DNA sequence: TGTGCCTGGAGTATCTCGGATACCGCTGGAAACACCATATATTTT.

The gene calls are TRBV7-3 and TRBJ2-2; D not resolved. Germline assignment: CDR1 SGHTA and CDR2 FQGTGA. This CDR3 comprises 13 residues. The V gene lost 0 bases and the J gene lost 3 bases, with 2 bases spanning the gap. The CDR3 sequence: CASSLTHTGELFF. CDR3 nucleotide sequence: TGTGCCAGCAGCTTAACCCACACCGGGGAGCTGTTTTTT.

The chain has TRBV18 and TRBJ2-7; tentative D call: TRBD2 (5 bases). The ends were cut back, 0 bases at V and 0 bases at J, with 12 bases in the middle. Germline V CDR1 and CDR2: KGHSH, LQKENI. This CDR3 region has 16 residues. The CDR3 region has the DNA TGTGCCAGCTCACCACCTGGAACGGGGATCTCCTACGAGCAGTACTTC. Translated, it gives CASSPPGTGISYEQYF.

The chain combines TRBV27 with TRBJ1-1; TRBD1 might be the D (6 bases). V shed 6 bases and J shed 2 bases, with 19 bases lying between them. CDR1 and CDR2 from the germline V gene are MNHEY and SMNVEV (reference sequence). This CDR3 is 16 amino acids long. The CDR3, as DNA: TGTGCCAGCAGCCCCGGGGTCGGGACACCTAACACTGAAGCTTTCTTT. This translates into CASSPGVGTPNTEAFF.

The rearrangement links TRBV19 to TRBJ1-3; unclear D gene. The CDR3 loop spans 14 amino acids. Trimming took off 4 bases at V and 0 bases at J, with 7 bases between the two ends. The germline gives CDR1 LNHDA, CDR2 SQIVND (reference sequence). This chain's CDR3 is CASSTSNSGNTIYF. The DNA for the CDR3 is TGTGCCAGTAGTACCAGTAACTCTGGAAACACCATATATTTT.

This chain links TRBV27 with TRBJ1-3; TRBD1 matches 8 bases. Germline V CDR1 and CDR2: MNHEY, SMNVEV (reference sequence). After removal of 5 bases from V and 0 bases from J, the junction contained 3 bases not matched to a gene. This CDR3 region has 15 residues. The CDR3 spells CASSMGQDSGNTIYF. CDR3 sequence (DNA): TGTGCCAGCAGTATGGGACAGGACTCTGGAAACACCATATATTTT.

The chain uses TRBV6-8 and TRBJ1-1; tentatively, D is TRBD1 (5 bases). CDR1 is MNHGY, CDR2 SAAAGT, per germline. CDR3 length: 15 amino acids. The V end was cut by 7 bases, the J end by 0 bases, with 15 bases between. The CDR3 DNA sequence: TGTGCCAGCACAGGGTTGCTCAACTTGAACACTGAAGCTTTCTTT. Protein: CASTGLLNLNTEAFF.

This sequence joins TRBV18 and TRBJ2-1, with D possibly matching TRBD1 (5 bases). The CDR3 covers 15 residues. Germline assignment: CDR1 KGHSH and CDR2 LQKENI. V was clipped by 0 bases and J by 3 bases, with 9 bases between them. DNA for the CDR3: TGTGCCAGCTCACCACCGTCAGGGTTCTACAATGAGCAGTTCTTC. This encodes CASSPPSGFYNEQFF.

This rearrangement joins TRBV6-5 to TRBJ1-2, with D tentatively TRBD1 (6 bases). This CDR3 spans 14 amino acids. V was pared by 2 bases and J by 6 bases, with 13 bases between. Germline values: CDR1 MNHEY, CDR2 SVGAGI. The CDR3 region has the DNA TGTGCCAGCAGTTACCTAGGGACAACTAATGGCTACACCTTC. Translation: CASSYLGTTNGYTF.

J is TRBJ1-6 and V is TRBV3-1 (or the pseudogene TRBV3-2); D might be TRBD1 (5 bases). Deletions cut 4 bases from V and 8 bases from J, with 15 bases between. Germline lookup yields CDR1 LGHDT and CDR2 YNNKEL (reference sequence). CDR3 size: 15 residues. In DNA, the CDR3 is TGTGCCAGCAGCCCCGCAGGGAGTAGGGATTCACCCCTCCACTTT. This encodes CASSPAGSRDSPLHF.

The chain carries TRBV10-3 and TRBJ1-5; D gene ambiguous. Germline values: CDR1 ENHRY, CDR2 SYGVKD. Trimming cost V 0 bases and J 7 bases, with 13 bases left between them. This CDR3 comprises 15 residues. This chain's CDR3 is CAISESKGVRQPQHF. DNA for the CDR3: TGTGCCATCAGTGAGTCGAAGGGAGTGAGGCAGCCCCAGCATTTT.

This clone was picked up a small number of times. The rearrangement uses TRBV4-1 and TRBJ2-2; possibly TRBD2 for D (6 bases). V was cut by 0 bases and J by 0 bases, with 8 bases left in between. There are 16 residues in the CDR3. Germline CDR1 MGHRA, CDR2 YSYEKL. The CDR3 spells CASSQDLAPNTGELFF. The CDR3 DNA follows: TGCGCCAGCAGCCAAGATCTAGCGCCGAACACCGGGGAGCTGTTTTTT.

Judged by abundance, this clone is medium-sized. V and J are TRBV29-1 and TRBJ1-1; no clear D gene. Trimming stripped 5 bases from V and 7 bases from J, with 8 bases between. Germline loops: CDR1 SQVTM, CDR2 ANQGSEA. The length of the CDR3 is 10 residues. The CDR3 reads CSVRVLEAFF. In DNA form, the CDR3 reads TGCAGCGTTAGGGTCCTTGAAGCTTTCTTT.

The chain couples TRBV25-1 to TRBJ1-5, with D perhaps TRBD1 (5 bases). Looked up from germline, CDR1 is MGHDK and CDR2 is SYGVNS. V was trimmed by 4 bases and J by 6 bases, leaving 10 bases between them. CDR3 length: 13 amino acids. The CDR3 region is CASSVGERQPQHF. The CDR3 DNA sequence: TGTGCCAGCAGTGTAGGGGAACGTCAGCCCCAGCATTTT. Filled out from reference TRBV25-1 and TRBJ1-5, the complete variable domain reads EADIYQTPRYLVIGTGKKITLECSQTMGHDKMYWYQQDPGMELHLIHYSYGVNSTEKGDLSSESTVSRIRTEHFPLTLESARPSHTSQYLCASSVGERQPQHFGDGTRLSIL.

This chain links TRBV6-2 or TRBV6-3 with TRBJ2-5; 10 bases match TRBD2. CDR1 and CDR2 from the germline V gene are MNHEY and SVGEGT. Trimming removed 4 bases from V and 5 bases from J; junction bases left unmatched: 7. The CDR3 runs to 15 residues. This CDR3 is CASSFGLAGVETQYF. Written as DNA, the CDR3 is TGTGCCAGCAGTTTCGGGCTAGCGGGAGTGGAGACCCAGTACTTC.

As to this clone: One end of the junction varies from germline; a read error may be responsible. V usage is TRBV14 and J usage is TRBJ2-5; no reliable D call. This CDR3 has 16 amino acids. The germline gives CDR1 SGHDN, CDR2 FVKESK. The CDR3 nucleotides are TGTGCCAGCAGCCAAAAAGAAACAGCTAATCAAGGGACCCAGTACTTC. Its protein is CASSQKETANQGTQYF.

This clone occurred once. The rearrangement joins TRBV27 to TRBJ2-7, with D perhaps TRBD1 (6 bases). V was trimmed by 5 bases and J by 1 base, leaving 15 bases between them. The CDR3 spans 15 residues. Germline CDR1 is MNHEY and CDR2 is SMNVEV (reference sequence). CDR3 sequence: CASSLVGATSYEQYF. Here the CDR3 DNA reads TGTGCCAGCAGTCTAGTGGGGGCAACATCCTACGAGCAGTACTTC.

V is TRBV27 and J is TRBJ1-6; D remains unclear. CDR3 length: 13 residues. Trimming pared 4 bases from V and 10 bases from J, leaving 11 bases between. The germline V gene has CDR1 MNHEY and CDR2 SMNVEV (reference sequence). The CDR3 reads CASSYRERSPLHF. The CDR3 DNA follows: TGTGCCAGCAGTTACCGAGAGAGGTCACCCCTCCACTTT.

The rearrangement uses TRBV30 and TRBJ2-2; the match to TRBD1 covers 8 bases. CDR3 length: 14 amino acids. With V trimmed by 5 bases and J by 3 bases, 5 bases remained unmatched. From germline, CDR1 is GTSNPN and CDR2 SVGIG (reference sequence). Here the CDR3 DNA reads TGTGCCTGGGGCCAGGACAGGGACACCGGGGAGCTGTTTTTT. This codes for CAWGQDRDTGELFF.

This clone was detected only a few times. The chain is built from TRBV5-6 and TRBJ2-2, with TRBD2 matching over 14 bases. CDR1 is SGHDT, CDR2 YYEEEE, per germline. The length of the CDR3 is 19 residues. V shed 0 bases and J 2 bases; nucleotides not matched to a gene: 6. For the CDR3, the DNA is TGTGCCAGCAGCTTGGCCCAGGGACTAGCGGGAGTCAACACCGGGGAGCTGTTTTTT. Encoded protein: CASSLAQGLAGVNTGELFF. Combining the CDR3 with reference TRBV5-6 and TRBJ2-2 gives the whole variable domain DAGVTQSPTHLIKTRGQQVTLRCSPKSGHDTVSWYQQALGQGPQFIFQYYEEEERQRGNFPDRFSGHQFPNYSSELNVNALLLGDSALYLCASSLAQGLAGVNTGELFFGEGSRLTVL.

The V gene is TRBV12-5, the J gene TRBJ2-2; 8 nucleotides match TRBD1. The J segment lost 6 bases and the V segment lost 2 bases, leaving 14 bases of the junction unmatched. The germline V gene encodes CDR1 LGHNT and CDR2 FRNRAP. CDR3 length equals 18 residues. CDR3 amino acids: CASGLFTPGQVISGELFF. For the CDR3, the DNA is TGTGCTAGTGGTTTGTTTACCCCGGGACAGGTTATATCCGGGGAGCTGTTTTTT. The complete variable domain, with remaining parts taken from reference TRBV12-5 and TRBJ2-2, reads DARVTQTPRHKVTEMGQEVTMRCQPILGHNTVFWYRQTMMQGLELLAYFRNRAPLDDSGMPKDRFSAEMPDATLATLKIQPSEPRDSAVYFCASGLFTPGQVISGELFFGEGSRLTVL.

J is TRBJ2-5 and V is TRBV4-1, with TRBD1 matching 8 bases. V lost 4 bases to trimming and J lost 1 base; unmatched junction nucleotides: 5. Germline CDR1 is MGHRA and CDR2 is YSYEKL. The CDR3 runs 15 residues. DNA of the CDR3: TGCGCCAGCAGCCCTAACAGGGGGAGCCAAGAGACCCAGTACTTC. Protein: CASSPNRGSQETQYF.

The V and J genes are TRBV9 and TRBJ1-3, with D possibly TRBD1 on 6 matching bases. Trimming cost V 4 bases and J 0 bases, with 17 bases left between them. The germline gives CDR1 SGDLS, CDR2 YYNGEE. The CDR3 is made up of 17 amino acids. The CDR3 loop reads CASSPGEGVPSGNTIYF. The CDR3 DNA reads TGTGCCAGCAGCCCGGGGGAGGGGGTGCCCTCTGGAAACACCATATATTTT.